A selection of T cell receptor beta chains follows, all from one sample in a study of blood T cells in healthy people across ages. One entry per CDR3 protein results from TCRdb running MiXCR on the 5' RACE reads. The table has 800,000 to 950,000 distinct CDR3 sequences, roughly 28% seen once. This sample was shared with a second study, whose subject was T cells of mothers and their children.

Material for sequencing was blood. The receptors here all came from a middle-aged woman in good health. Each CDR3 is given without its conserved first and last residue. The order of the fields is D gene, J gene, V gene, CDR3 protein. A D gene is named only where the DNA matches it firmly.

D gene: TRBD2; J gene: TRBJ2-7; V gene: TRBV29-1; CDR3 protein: SVGGASGVPSYEQY
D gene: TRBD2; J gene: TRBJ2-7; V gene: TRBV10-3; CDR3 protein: AISESRGSGEQY
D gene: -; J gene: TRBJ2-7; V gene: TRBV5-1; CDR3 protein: ASSLAPNVISYEQY
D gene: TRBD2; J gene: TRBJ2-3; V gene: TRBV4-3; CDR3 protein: ASSQVIFRAGGRPDTQY
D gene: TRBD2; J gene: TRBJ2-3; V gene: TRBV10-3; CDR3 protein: ASERGGIADTQY
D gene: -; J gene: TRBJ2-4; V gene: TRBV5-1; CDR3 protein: ASSLENIQY
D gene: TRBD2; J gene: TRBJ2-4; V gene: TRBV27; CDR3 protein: ASSAGGPFGNIQY
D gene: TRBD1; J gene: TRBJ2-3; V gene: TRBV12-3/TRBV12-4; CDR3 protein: ASSFAGQEAETEQY
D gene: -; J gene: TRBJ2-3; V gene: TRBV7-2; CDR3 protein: ASSPRNYRTDTQY
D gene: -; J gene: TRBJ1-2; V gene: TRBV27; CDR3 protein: ASSLRGVHGYT
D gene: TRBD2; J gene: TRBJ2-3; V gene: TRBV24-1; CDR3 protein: ATSGSERGTDTQY
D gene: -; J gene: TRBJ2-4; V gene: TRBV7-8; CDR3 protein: ASSLEGVAKNIQY
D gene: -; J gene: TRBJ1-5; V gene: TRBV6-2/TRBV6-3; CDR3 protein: ASSYPSVQPQH
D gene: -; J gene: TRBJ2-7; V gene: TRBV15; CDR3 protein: ATSRKTSDSRSYEQY
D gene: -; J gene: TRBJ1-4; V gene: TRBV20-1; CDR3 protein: SAYSGQAGEKLF
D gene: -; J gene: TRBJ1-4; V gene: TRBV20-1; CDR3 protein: SARDSRGRGIYEKLF
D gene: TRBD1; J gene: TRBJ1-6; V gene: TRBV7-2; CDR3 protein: ASSPGTGEGSPLH
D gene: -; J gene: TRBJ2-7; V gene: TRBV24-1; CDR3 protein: ATSESTSYEQY
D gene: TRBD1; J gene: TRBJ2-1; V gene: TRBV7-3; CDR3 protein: ASSLQGAANEQF
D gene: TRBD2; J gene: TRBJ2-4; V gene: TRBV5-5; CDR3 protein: ASSFGAGGAGEQY
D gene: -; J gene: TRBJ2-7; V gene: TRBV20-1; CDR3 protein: SALEGVRYEQY
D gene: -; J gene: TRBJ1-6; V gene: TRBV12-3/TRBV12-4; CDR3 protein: ASRQQGTSSSPLH
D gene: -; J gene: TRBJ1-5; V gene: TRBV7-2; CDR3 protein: ASSPGIYQPQH
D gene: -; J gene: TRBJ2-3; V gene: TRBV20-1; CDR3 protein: SAGGQSTDTQY
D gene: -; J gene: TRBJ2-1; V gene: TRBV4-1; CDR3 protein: ASSQVRQAAYEQF
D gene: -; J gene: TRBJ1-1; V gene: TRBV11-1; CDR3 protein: AGSLRRNTEAF